One sample yielded the 25 T cell receptor beta chains listed below, sequenced in a study of OX40 agonist ivuxolimab in advanced cancers. Produced via immunoSEQ multiplex PCR; TCRdb's table is partial and in-frame only. The sample yields around 54,000 clones, 94% seen once. The specimen was CD4+ or CD8+ T cells sorted from blood, collected in a trial of the OX40 agonist ivuxolimab. These receptors originate from an adult with an advanced solid tumor such as melanoma, head and neck, liver or kidney cancer.

The V call is TRBV7-2, the J call TRBJ1-5, with a possible D match to TRBD1 (6 bases). This CDR3 is built from 17 residues. Trimming stripped 0 bases from V and 1 base from J, with 13 bases between. Germline CDR1 and CDR2: SGHTA and FQGNSA. The CDR3 sequence is CASSLALGGASNQPQHF. CDR3 DNA sequence: TGTGCCAGCAGCTTAGCGCTCGGGGGCGCGAGCAATCAGCCCCAGCATTTT.

This chain links TRBV28 with TRBJ2-5; TRBD2 aligns across 9 bases. The CDR3 is made up of 15 amino acids. The ends lost 5 bases at V and 5 bases at J; junction bases unmatched: 9. Germline V gene lookup returns CDR1 MDHEN and CDR2 SYDVKM. CDR3: CASSLVAGGPETQYF. The CDR3 DNA reads as TGTGCCAGCAGTCTTGTGGCGGGAGGGCCCGAGACCCAGTACTTC.

CDR3 region: CASKGNPQETQYF. CDR3 coding DNA: TGTGCCAGCAAGGGGAACCCCCAAGAGACCCAGTACTTC. The rearrangement uses TRBV2 and TRBJ2-5, with a possible D match to TRBD1 (5 bases). Germline V gene lookup returns CDR1 SNHLY and CDR2 FYNNEI. The V end lost 7 bases, the J end lost 1 base, and 10 bases lay between the germline ends. The CDR3 runs to 13 residues.

The chain uses TRBV7-8 and TRBJ2-7; the match to TRBD2 covers 7 bases. Germline V gene data show CDR1 as SGHVS and CDR2 as FQNEAQ. The CDR3 consists of 14 residues. Unmatched junction bases numbered 9, after V lost 5 bases and J lost 5 bases. This chain's CDR3 is CASSLRGGGNEQYF. CDR3 coding DNA: TGTGCCAGCAGCCTACGCGGCGGGGGTAACGAGCAGTACTTC.

The genes are TRBV5-8 and TRBJ2-1, with a possible D match to TRBD2 (5 bases). This CDR3 region has 13 residues. Trimming pared 1 base from V and 9 bases from J, leaving 11 bases between. The germline V gene encodes CDR1 SGHTS and CDR2 YDEGEE. The CDR3 region has the DNA TGTGCCAGCAGCTTGAGTCGGGGAATTGAGCAGTTCTTC. It is translated as CASSLSRGIEQFF.

V and J are TRBV9 and TRBJ2-3; weak D call: TRBD2 (6 bases). Trimming shortened V by 2 bases and J by 5 bases, and 15 bases separated the two germline ends. CDR3 length: 15 residues. CDR1 is SGDLS and CDR2 is YYNGEE in the germline V gene. The CDR3: CASSVSGPRGDTQYF. As DNA, the CDR3 is TGTGCCAGCAGCGTTAGCGGACCGCGGGGAGATACGCAGTATTTT.

This sequence joins TRBV7-3 and TRBJ2-1; TRBD2 matches at 9 bases. Trimming took 0 bases from V and 7 from J; bases not matched to a gene: 13. CDR3 length equals 18 residues. The germline V gene has CDR1 SGHTA and CDR2 FQGTGA. For the CDR3, the DNA is TGTGCCAGCAGCTTAACCCCGGTAGCGGGAGCGGGCTGGAATGAGCAGTTCTTC. As protein: CASSLTPVAGAGWNEQFF.

This chain joins TRBV28 and TRBJ1-2, with D unresolved. Deletions cut 6 bases from V and 0 bases from J, with 11 bases between. Germline CDR1 and CDR2: MDHEN and SYDVKM. This CDR3 contains 14 residues. This chain's CDR3 is CASSPWTANYGYTF. The CDR3 nucleotides read TGTGCCAGCAGCCCCTGGACCGCTAACTATGGCTACACCTTC.

V is TRBV30 and J is TRBJ2-2; D is undetermined. Germline values: CDR1 GTSNPN, CDR2 SVGIG (reference sequence). There are 12 residues in the CDR3. Deletions cut 4 bases from V and 1 base from J, with 4 bases between. The CDR3 region has the DNA TGTGCCTGGACTGGGAACACCGGGGAGCTGTTTTTT. This translates into CAWTGNTGELFF. Together with reference TRBV30 and TRBJ2-2, the CDR3 gives the full variable domain: SQTIHQWPATLVQPVGSPLSLECTVEGTSNPNLYWYRQAAGRGLQLLFYSVGIGQISSEVPQNLSASRPQDRQFILSSKKLLLSDSGFYLCAWTGNTGELFFGEGSRLTVL.

The chain links TRBV27 to TRBJ2-1; D perhaps matches TRBD2 (6 bases). The CDR3 is made up of 13 amino acids. Per the germline V gene, CDR1 is MNHEY and CDR2 is SMNVEV (reference sequence). V was clipped by 5 bases and J by 7 bases, with 12 bases between them. This CDR3 reads CASSPVSGNEQFF. The CDR3 region has the DNA TGTGCCAGCAGTCCTGTCAGCGGGAATGAGCAGTTCTTC.

This clone is a singleton in its sample. The gene calls are TRBV7-9 and TRBJ2-7; D call uncertain. Germline assignment: CDR1 SEHNR and CDR2 FQNEAQ (reference sequence). V was shortened by 2 bases and J by 5 bases, with 7 bases between the two germline ends. CDR3 length: 12 residues. CDR3: CASSLRADEQYF. The CDR3 nucleotides are TGTGCCAGCAGCTTAAGGGCGGACGAGCAGTACTTC. Full variable domain (missing parts from reference TRBV7-9 and TRBJ2-7): DTGVSQNPRHKITKRGQNVTFRCDPISEHNRLYWYRQTLGQGPEFLTYFQNEAQLEKSRLLSDRFSAERPKGSFSTLEIQRTEQGDSAMYLCASSLRADEQYFGPGTRLTVT.

The chain joins TRBV7-3 to TRBJ2-2, with 8 bases matching TRBD2. CDR1 SGHTA and CDR2 FQGTGA come from the germline V gene. V gave up 10 bases and J gave up 7 bases; unmatched junction bases: 11. This CDR3 spans 14 amino acids. CDR3 region: CATNGREVGGELFF. CDR3 DNA: TGTGCCACCAACGGGCGGGAGGTGGGCGGGGAGCTGTTTTTT.

On this clone itself: Other DNA sequences in the same sample also yield this CDR3. The J gene is TRBJ2-5, the V gene TRBV25-1; 9 bases fit TRBD2. The CDR3 spans 14 residues. After removal of 4 bases from V and 5 bases from J, the junction contained 5 bases not matched to a gene. Germline V gene lookup returns CDR1 MGHDK and CDR2 SYGVNS. The CDR3 region has the DNA TGTGCCAGCAGTGTCCGCGGGGGGGAGGAGACCCAGTACTTC. Protein product: CASSVRGGEETQYF.

CDR3 protein: CASSVVTSASYEQYF. CDR3 nucleotides: TGTGCCAGCAGTGTGGTGACTAGCGCTTCATACGAGCAGTACTTC. V usage is TRBV2 and J usage is TRBJ2-7; 8 nucleotides line up with TRBD2. The CDR3 extends over 15 amino acids. With V trimmed by 4 bases and J by 4 bases, 9 bases remained unmatched. The germline CDR1 and CDR2 sequences are SNHLY and FYNNEI.

In nucleotides, the CDR3 is TGTGCCAGCAGTCTGACCTATGGGGGTGAGCAGTTCTTC. It specifies CASSLTYGGEQFF. This sequence joins TRBV28 and TRBJ2-1; TRBD1 or TRBD2 may be the D gene (5 bases each). The V and J ends lost 5 bases and 9 bases respectively, with 14 bases between them. This CDR3 is 13 amino acids long. Germline V lookup: CDR1 MDHEN, CDR2 SYDVKM.

This rearrangement joins TRBV10-2 to TRBJ2-7; TRBD1 or TRBD2 may be the D gene (10 bases each). Germline V gene sequence: CDR1 WSHSY, CDR2 SAAADI. CDR3 length: 18 amino acids. Trimming pared 7 bases from V and 4 bases from J, leaving 29 bases between. This CDR3 is CASKQTGGPGTSAYEQYF. DNA of the CDR3: TGCGCCAGCAAACAGACAGGGGGCCCCGGGACTAGCGCTTACGAGCAGTACTTC.

The rearrangement uses TRBV2 and TRBJ1-4, with unresolved D. The germline V gene has CDR1 SNHLY and CDR2 FYNNEI. V dropped 6 bases and J dropped 6 bases, with 14 bases sitting between them. The CDR3 extends over 14 amino acids. The CDR3 nucleotides are TGTGCCAGCAGCAGACCTTCGTCGTATGAAAAACTGTTTTTT. It is translated as CASSRPSSYEKLFF. The entire variable domain, with the rest obtained from reference TRBV2 and TRBJ1-4, is as follows: EPEVTQTPSHQVTQMGQEVILRCVPISNHLYFYWYRQILGQKVEFLVSFYNNEISEKSEIFDDQFSVERPDGSNFTLKIRSTKLEDSAMYFCASSRPSSYEKLFFGSGTQLSVL.

The genes are TRBV9 and TRBJ2-5; the D is unclear. The germline CDR1 and CDR2 sequences are SGDLS and YYNGEE. Trimming shortened V by 0 bases and J by 5 bases, and 14 bases separated the two germline ends. The CDR3 runs 15 residues. The CDR3 protein is CASSVGHGYGETQYF. In nucleotides, the CDR3 is TGTGCCAGCAGCGTAGGGCACGGTTACGGGGAGACCCAGTACTTC.

CDR3 in DNA: TGTGCCAGTAGTATCTCCGGGGGCGGGAATCAGCCCCAGCATTTT. It translates to CASSISGGGNQPQHF. This sequence joins TRBV19 and TRBJ1-5; D might be TRBD1 (6 bases). The V and J ends lost 3 bases and 4 bases respectively, with 13 bases between them. Germline-derived CDR1 and CDR2 are LNHDA and SQIVND (reference sequence). The CDR3 extends over 15 amino acids.

The J gene is TRBJ1-2, the V gene TRBV6-4, with TRBD1 matching 9 bases. Germline V gene sequence: CDR1 MRHNA, CDR2 SNTAGT. The J segment lost 4 bases and the V segment lost 5 bases, leaving 14 bases of the junction unmatched. There are 17 residues in the CDR3. The CDR3 DNA reads as TGTGCCAGCAGTCCCTGGGGGGACAGGGCGGGCGCCTATGGCTACACCTTC. Translating it yields CASSPWGDRAGAYGYTF.

This rearrangement joins TRBV13 to TRBJ2-7; 7 nucleotides match TRBD1. CDR3 length: 14 residues. Germline CDR1 and CDR2: PRHDT and FYEKMQ (reference sequence). The V gene end was trimmed by 4 bases and the J gene end by 3 bases; junction bases not matched to a gene: 6. In DNA, the CDR3 is TGTGCCAGCAGCTCACCGGGACAGCTCTACGAGCAGTACTTC. Its translation is CASSSPGQLYEQYF.

The chain links TRBV28 to TRBJ1-2; 9 nucleotides align to TRBD1. The CDR3 is made up of 14 amino acids. Trimming at V came to 5 bases and at J to 6 bases, leaving 7 bases not matched to a gene. Germline values: CDR1 MDHEN, CDR2 SYDVKM. Here the CDR3 reads CASSPPGTGNGYTF. The CDR3 bases are TGTGCCAGCAGTCCTCCCGGGACAGGGAATGGCTACACCTTC.

The chain recombines TRBV9 with TRBJ2-1, with 11 nucleotides matching TRBD2. The CDR3 is 16 residues long. Germline-derived CDR1 and CDR2 are SGDLS and YYNGEE. V shed 4 bases and J 2 bases; nucleotides not matched to a gene: 5. This chain's CDR3 is CASSSEGLAAYNEQFF. As DNA, the CDR3 is TGTGCCAGCAGCTCCGAGGGACTAGCGGCCTACAATGAGCAGTTCTTC.

This clone was seen once. The chain uses TRBV2 and TRBJ2-7, with 13 bases aligning to TRBD2. Germline V lookup: CDR1 SNHLY, CDR2 FYNNEI. This CDR3 has 14 amino acids. After removal of 10 bases from V and 5 bases from J, the junction contained 8 bases not matched to a gene. The CDR3 DNA reads as TGTGCCAATCAACGGACTAGCGGGAGCAACGAGCAGTACTTC. This sequence encodes CANQRTSGSNEQYF.

The rearrangement links TRBV2 to TRBJ2-5; no firm D call. Trimming took 1 base from V and 5 from J, leaving 8 bases between them. Germline V gene lookup returns CDR1 SNHLY and CDR2 FYNNEI. The CDR3 sequence is 13 residues long. CDR3 region: CASSEVRRETQYF. CDR3 in DNA: TGTGCCAGCAGTGAAGTTCGGCGGGAGACCCAGTACTTC.